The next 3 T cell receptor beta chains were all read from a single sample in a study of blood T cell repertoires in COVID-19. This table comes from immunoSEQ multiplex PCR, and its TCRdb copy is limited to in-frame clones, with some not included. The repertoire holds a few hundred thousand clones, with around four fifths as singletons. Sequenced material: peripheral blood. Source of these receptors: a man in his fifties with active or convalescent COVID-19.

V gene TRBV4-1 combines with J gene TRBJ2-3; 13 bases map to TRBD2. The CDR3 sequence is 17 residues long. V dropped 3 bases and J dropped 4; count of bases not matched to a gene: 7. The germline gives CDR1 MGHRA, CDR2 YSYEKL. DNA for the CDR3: TGCGCCAGCAGCCAGGCCGGGACTAGCGGGACCCCAGATACGCAGTATTTT. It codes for CASSQAGTSGTPDTQYF.

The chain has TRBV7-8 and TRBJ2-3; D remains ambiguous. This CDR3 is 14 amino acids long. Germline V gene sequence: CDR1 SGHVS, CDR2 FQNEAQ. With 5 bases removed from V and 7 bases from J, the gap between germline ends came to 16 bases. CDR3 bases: TGTGCCAGCAGCGCCCGGGTCACACCGAATACGCAGTATTTT. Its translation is CASSARVTPNTQYF. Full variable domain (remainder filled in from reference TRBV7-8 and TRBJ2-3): GAGVSQSPRYKVAKRGQDVALRCDPISGHVSLFWYQQALGQGPEFLTYFQNEAQLDKSGLPSDRFFAERPEGSVSTLKIQRTQQEDSAVYLCASSARVTPNTQYFGPGTRLTVL.

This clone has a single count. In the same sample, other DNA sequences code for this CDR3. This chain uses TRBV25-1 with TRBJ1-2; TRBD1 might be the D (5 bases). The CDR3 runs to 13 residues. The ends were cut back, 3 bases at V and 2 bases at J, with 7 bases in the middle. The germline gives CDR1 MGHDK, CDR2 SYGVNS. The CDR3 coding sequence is TGTGCCAGCAGTGAGGGGGGAAACTATGGCTACACCTTC. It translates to CASSEGGNYGYTF.